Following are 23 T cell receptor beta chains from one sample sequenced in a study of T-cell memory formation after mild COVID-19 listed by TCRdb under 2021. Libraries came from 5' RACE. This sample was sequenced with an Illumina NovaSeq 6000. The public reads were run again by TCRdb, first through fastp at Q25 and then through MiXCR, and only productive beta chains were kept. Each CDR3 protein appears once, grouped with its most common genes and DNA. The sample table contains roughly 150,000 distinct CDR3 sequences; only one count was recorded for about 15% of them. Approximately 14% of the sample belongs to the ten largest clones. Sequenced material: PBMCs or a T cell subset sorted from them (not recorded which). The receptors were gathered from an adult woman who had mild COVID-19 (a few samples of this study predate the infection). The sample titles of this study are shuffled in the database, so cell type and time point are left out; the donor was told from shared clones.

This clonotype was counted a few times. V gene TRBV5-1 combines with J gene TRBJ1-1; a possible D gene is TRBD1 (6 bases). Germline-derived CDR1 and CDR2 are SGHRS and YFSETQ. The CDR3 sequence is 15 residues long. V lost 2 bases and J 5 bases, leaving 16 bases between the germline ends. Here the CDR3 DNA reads TGCGCCAGCAGCTTCGGGCCCGGAGGGGGGACTGAAGCTTTCTTT. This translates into CASSFGPGGGTEAFF.

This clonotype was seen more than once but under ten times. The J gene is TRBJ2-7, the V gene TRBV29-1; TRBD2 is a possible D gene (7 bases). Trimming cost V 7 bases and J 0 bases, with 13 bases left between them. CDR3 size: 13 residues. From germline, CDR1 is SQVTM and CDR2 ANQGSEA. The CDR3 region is CSAVGGLSYEQYF. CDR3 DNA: TGCAGCGCAGTCGGGGGGCTCTCCTACGAGCAGTACTTC.

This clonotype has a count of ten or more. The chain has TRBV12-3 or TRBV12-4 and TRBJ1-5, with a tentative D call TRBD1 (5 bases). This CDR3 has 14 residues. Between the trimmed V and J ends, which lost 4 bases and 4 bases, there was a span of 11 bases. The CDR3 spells CASSSGTANQPQHF. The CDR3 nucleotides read TGTGCCAGCAGTTCCGGGACGGCTAATCAGCCCCAGCATTTT.

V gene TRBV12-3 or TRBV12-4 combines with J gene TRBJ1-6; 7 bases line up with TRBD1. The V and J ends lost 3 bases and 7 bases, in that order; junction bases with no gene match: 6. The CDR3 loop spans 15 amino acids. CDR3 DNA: TGTGCCAGCAGTTTTTCGGGACAGAAGAATTCACCCCTCCACTTT. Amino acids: CASSFSGQKNSPLHF.

CDR3 region: CASRTGPDITFF. CDR3 nucleotide sequence: TGTGCCAGCAGGACAGGTCCGGACATTACTTTCTTT. V usage is TRBV6-4 and J usage is TRBJ1-1; tentative D call: TRBD1 (6 bases). Per the germline V gene, CDR1 is MRHNA and CDR2 is SNTAGT. The CDR3 contains 12 residues. Trimming removed 6 bases from V and 12 bases from J, with 17 bases in between.

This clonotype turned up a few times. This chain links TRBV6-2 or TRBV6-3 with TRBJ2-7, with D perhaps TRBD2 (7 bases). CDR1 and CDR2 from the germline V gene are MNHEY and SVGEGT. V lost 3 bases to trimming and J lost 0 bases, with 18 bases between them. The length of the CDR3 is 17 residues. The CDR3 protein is CASSYPSPAGASYEQYF. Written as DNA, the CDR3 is TGTGCCAGCAGTTATCCCTCGCCCGCGGGGGCCTCCTACGAGCAGTACTTC.

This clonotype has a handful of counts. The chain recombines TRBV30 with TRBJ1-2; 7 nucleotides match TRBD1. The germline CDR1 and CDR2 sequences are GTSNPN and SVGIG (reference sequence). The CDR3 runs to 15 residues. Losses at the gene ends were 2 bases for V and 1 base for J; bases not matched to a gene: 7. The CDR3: CAWSYRGLVNYGYTF. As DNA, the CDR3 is TGTGCCTGGAGTTACAGGGGCCTCGTTAACTATGGCTACACCTTC.

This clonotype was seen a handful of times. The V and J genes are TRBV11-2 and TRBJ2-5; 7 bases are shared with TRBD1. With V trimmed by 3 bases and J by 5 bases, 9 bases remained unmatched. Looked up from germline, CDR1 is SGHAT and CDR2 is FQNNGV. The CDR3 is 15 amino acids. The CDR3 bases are TGTGCCAGCAGCTTCGGCGACAGGGCAGCTGAGACCCAGTACTTC. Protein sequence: CASSFGDRAAETQYF.

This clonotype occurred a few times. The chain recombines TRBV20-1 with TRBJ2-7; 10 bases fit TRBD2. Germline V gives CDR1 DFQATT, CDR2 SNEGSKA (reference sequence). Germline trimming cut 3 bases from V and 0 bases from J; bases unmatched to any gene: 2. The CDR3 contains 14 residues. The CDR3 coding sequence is TGCAGTGCTAGGGGACTAGCGAGCTCCTACGAGCAGTACTTC. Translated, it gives CSARGLASSYEQYF.

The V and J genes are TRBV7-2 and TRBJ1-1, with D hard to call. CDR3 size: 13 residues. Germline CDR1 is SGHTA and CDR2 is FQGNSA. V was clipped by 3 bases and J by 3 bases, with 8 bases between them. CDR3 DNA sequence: TGTGCCAGCAGCTTCGACACCTACACTGAAGCTTTCTTT. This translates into CASSFDTYTEAFF.

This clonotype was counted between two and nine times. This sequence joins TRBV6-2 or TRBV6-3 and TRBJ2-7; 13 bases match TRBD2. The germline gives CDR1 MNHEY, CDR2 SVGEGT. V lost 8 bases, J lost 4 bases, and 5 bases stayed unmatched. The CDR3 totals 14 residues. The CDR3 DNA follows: TGTGCCAGCGGGGGGACTAGCGGGGCTTACGAGCAGTACTTC. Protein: CASGGTSGAYEQYF.

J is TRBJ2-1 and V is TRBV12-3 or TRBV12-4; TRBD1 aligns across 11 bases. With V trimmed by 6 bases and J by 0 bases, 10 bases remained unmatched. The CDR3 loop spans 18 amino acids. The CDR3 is CASSRDRGSISSYNEQFF. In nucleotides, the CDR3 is TGTGCCAGCAGCCGGGACAGGGGGTCTATAAGCTCCTACAATGAGCAGTTCTTC.

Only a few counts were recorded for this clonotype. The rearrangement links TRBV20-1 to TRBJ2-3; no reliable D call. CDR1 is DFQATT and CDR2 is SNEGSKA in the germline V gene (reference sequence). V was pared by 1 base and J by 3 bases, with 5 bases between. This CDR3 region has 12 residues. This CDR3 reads CSARALTDTQYF. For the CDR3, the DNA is TGCAGTGCTAGAGCCTTGACAGATACGCAGTATTTT.

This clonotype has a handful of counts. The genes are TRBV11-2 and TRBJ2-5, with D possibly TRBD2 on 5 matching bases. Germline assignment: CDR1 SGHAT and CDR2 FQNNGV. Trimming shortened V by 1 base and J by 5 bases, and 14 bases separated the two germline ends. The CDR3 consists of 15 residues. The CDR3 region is CASSLGGRTGETQYF. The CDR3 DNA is TGTGCCAGCAGCTTAGGTGGCAGGACGGGGGAGACCCAGTACTTC.

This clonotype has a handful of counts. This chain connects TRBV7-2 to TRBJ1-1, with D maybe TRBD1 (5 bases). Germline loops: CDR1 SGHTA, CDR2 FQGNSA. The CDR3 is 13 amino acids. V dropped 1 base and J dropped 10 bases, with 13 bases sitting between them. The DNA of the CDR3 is TGTGCCAGCAGCTTAGGGGGGTTGGTTGGAGCTTTCTTT. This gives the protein CASSLGGLVGAFF. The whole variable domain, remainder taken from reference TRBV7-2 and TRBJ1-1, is GAGVSQSPSNKVTEKGKDVELRCDPISGHTALYWYRQSLGQGLEFLIYFQGNSAPDKSGLPSDRFSAERTGGSVSTLTIQRTQQEDSAVYLCASSLGGLVGAFFGQGTRLTVV.

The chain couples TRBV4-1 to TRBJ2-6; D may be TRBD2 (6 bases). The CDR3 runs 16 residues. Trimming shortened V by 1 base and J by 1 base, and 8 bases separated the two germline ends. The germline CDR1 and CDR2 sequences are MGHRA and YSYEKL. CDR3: CASSQGGVSGANVLTF. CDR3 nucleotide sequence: TGCGCCAGCAGCCAAGGCGGGGTATCTGGGGCCAACGTCCTGACTTTC.

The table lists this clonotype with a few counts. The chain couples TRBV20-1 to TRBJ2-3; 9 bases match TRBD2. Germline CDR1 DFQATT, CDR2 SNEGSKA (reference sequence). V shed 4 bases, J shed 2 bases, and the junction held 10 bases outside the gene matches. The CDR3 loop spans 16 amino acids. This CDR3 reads CSATFIAGATTDTQYF. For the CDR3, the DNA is TGCAGTGCTACGTTTATAGCGGGAGCCACCACAGATACGCAGTATTTT.

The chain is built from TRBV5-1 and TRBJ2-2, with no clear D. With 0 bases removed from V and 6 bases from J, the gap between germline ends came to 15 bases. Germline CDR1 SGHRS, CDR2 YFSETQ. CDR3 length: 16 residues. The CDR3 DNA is TGCGCCAGCAGCTTGGTCGGAGTACCCGGTTCCGGGGAGCTGTTTTTT. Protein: CASSLVGVPGSGELFF.

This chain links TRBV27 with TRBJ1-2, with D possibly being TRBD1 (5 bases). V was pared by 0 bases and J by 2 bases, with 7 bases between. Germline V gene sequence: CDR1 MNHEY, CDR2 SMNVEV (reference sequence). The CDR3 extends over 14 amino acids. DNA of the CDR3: TGTGCCAGCAGTTTATCATCAGGGAACTATGGCTACACCTTC. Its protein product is CASSLSSGNYGYTF.

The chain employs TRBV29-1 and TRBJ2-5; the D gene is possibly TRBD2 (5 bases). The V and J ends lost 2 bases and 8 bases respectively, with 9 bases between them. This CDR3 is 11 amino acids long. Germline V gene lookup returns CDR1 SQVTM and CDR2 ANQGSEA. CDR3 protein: CSVEHGRTQYF. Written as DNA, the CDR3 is TGCAGCGTTGAACATGGGAGAACCCAGTACTTC. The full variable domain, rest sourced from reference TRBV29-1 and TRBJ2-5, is SAVISQKPSRDICQRGTSLTIQCQVDSQVTMMFWYRQQPGQSLTLIATANQGSEATYESGFVIDKFPISRPNLTFSTLTVSNMSPEDSSIYLCSVEHGRTQYFGPGTRLLVL.

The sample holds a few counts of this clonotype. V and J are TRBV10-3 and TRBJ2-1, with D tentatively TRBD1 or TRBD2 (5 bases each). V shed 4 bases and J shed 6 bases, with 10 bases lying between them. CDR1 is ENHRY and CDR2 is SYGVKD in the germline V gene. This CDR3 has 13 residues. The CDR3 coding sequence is TGTGCCATCAGTGGAGGTGGGGGCAATGAGCAGTTCTTC. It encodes CAISGGGGNEQFF.

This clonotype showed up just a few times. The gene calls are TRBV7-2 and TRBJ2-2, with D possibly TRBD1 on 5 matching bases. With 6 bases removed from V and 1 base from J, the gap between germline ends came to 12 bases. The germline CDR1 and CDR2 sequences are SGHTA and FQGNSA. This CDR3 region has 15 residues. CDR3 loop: CASSPLGQNTGELFF. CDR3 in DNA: TGTGCCAGCAGTCCCCTGGGGCAGAACACCGGGGAGCTGTTTTTT.

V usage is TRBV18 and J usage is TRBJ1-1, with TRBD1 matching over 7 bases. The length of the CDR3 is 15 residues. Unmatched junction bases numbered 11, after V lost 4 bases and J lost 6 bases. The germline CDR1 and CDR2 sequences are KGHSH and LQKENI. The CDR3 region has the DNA TGTGCCAGCTCACTGAACTCAGGGGGTATCGCTGAAGCTTTCTTT. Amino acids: CASSLNSGGIAEAFF.